This T cell receptor (beta chain) was sequenced for a study of shared clonotypes between healthy human individuals. The method was immunoSEQ multiplex PCR; TCRdb's version includes in-frame clones alone and lacks a portion of them. Of some 200,000 clones listed, about 69% are singletons. CDR3 length equals 14 residues. CDR1 and CDR2 from the germline V gene are SGHTA and FQGNSA. Trimming left V 1 base short and J 7 bases short, with 11 bases between. Material for sequencing was memory CD4+ T cells sorted from blood. Subset noted: CD45RA-negative fraction. The chain joins TRBV7-2 to TRBJ1-5; possible D gene TRBD1, 5 bases. The TCR originated in a man aged 25 to 40 in good health. DNA of the CDR3: TGTGCCAGCAGCTTAGACCAGGGAAGACAGCCCCAGCATTTT. Amino acids: CASSLDQGRQPQHF. The full variable domain, with the rest looked up from reference TRBV7-2 and TRBJ1-5, is GAGVSQSPSNKVTEKGKDVELRCDPISGHTALYWYRQSLGQGLEFLIYFQGNSAPDKSGLPSDRFSAERTGGSVSTLTIQRTQQEDSAVYLCASSLDQGRQPQHFGDGTRLSIL.